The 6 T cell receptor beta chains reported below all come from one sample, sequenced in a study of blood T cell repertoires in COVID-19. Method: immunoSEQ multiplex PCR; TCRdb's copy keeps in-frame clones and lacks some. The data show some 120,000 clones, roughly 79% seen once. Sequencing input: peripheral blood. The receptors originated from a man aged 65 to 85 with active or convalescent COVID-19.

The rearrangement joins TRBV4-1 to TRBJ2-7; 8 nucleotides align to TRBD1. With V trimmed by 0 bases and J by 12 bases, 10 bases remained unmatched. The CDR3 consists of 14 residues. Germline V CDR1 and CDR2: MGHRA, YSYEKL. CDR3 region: CASSQEVSTGTGYF. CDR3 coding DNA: TGCGCCAGCAGCCAAGAAGTTTCGACCGGGACAGGGTACTTC.

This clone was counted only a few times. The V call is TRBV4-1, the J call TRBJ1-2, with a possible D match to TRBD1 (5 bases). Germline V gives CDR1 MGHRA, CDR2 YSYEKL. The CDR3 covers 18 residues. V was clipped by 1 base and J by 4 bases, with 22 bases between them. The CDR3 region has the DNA TGCGCCAGCAGCCAAGTTGGGGGAGGAAGGCGCTACGGCTATGGCTACACCTTC. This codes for CASSQVGGGRRYGYGYTF.

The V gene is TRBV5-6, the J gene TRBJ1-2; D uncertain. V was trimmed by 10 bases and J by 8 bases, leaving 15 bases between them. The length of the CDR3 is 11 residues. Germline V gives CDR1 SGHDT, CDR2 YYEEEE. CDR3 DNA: TGTGCCTCTGGGGAGTATGGCGGCTACACCTTC. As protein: CASGEYGGYTF.

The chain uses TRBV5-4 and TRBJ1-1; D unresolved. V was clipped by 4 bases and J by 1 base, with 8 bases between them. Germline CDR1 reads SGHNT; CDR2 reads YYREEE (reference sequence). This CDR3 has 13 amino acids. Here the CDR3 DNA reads TGTGCCAGCAGCCGTCCGGGGAACACTGAAGCTTTCTTT. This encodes CASSRPGNTEAFF.

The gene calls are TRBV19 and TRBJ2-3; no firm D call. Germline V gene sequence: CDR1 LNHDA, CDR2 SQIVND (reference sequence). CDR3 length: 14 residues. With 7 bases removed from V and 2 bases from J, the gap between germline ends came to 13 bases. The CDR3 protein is CASKSSVDTDTQYF. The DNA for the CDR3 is TGTGCCAGTAAATCCTCAGTTGACACAGATACGCAGTATTTT.

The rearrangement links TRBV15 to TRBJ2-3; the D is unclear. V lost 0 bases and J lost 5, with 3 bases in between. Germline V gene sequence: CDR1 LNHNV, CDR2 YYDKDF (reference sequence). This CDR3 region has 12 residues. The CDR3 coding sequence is TGTGCCACCAGCAGAGATCTAGATACGCAGTATTTT. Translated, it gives CATSRDLDTQYF. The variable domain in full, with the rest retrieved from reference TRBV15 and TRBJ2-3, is DAMVIQNPRYQVTQFGKPVTLSCSQTLNHNVMYWYQQKSSQAPKLLFHYYDKDFNNEADTPDNFQSRRPNTSFCFLDIRSPGLGDTAMYLCATSRDLDTQYFGPGTRLTVL.